The 18 T cell receptor beta chains reported below all come from one sample, sequenced in a study of blood T cell repertoires in COVID-19. The method was immunoSEQ multiplex PCR; TCRdb's version includes in-frame clones alone and lacks a portion of them. The table records around 130,000 clones, 65% to 90% of them present only once. The sequenced material came from PBMCs or T cells enriched from blood (not recorded which). The receptors here all came from a woman aged 45-59 years who had recovered from COVID-19.

The V and J genes are TRBV28 and TRBJ1-1; TRBD1 agrees at 12 bases. Germline values: CDR1 MDHEN, CDR2 SYDVKM. Losses at the gene ends were 4 bases for V and 4 bases for J; bases not matched to a gene: 4. The CDR3 contains 15 residues. The CDR3 is CASSSPGQGATEAFF. CDR3 coding DNA: TGTGCCAGCAGTTCACCGGGACAGGGGGCCACTGAAGCTTTCTTT.

The chain has TRBV27 and TRBJ2-1, with 12 nucleotides matching TRBD2. Trimming removed 4 bases from V and 1 base from J; junction bases left unmatched: 5. Germline values: CDR1 MNHEY, CDR2 SMNVEV (reference sequence). The CDR3 loop spans 17 amino acids. The CDR3 spells CASSSTSGGHSYNEQFF. The CDR3 nucleotides read TGTGCCAGCAGTTCGACTAGCGGGGGACATTCCTACAATGAGCAGTTCTTC.

Concerning this clone: The same CDR3 also results from other DNA sequences found in this sample. This chain links TRBV27 with TRBJ1-1; no clear D. The germline V gene encodes CDR1 MNHEY and CDR2 SMNVEV (reference sequence). V was shortened by 2 bases and J by 1 base, with 5 bases between the two germline ends. The CDR3 runs to 13 residues. The CDR3: CASSLRGNTEAFF. The CDR3 DNA follows: TGTGCCAGCAGTTTACGAGGGAACACTGAAGCTTTCTTT.

The genes are TRBV10-1 and TRBJ1-5; D is undetermined. Germline CDR1 and CDR2: WNHNN and SYGVQD (reference sequence). Trimming removed 4 bases from V and 7 bases from J, with 11 bases in between. This CDR3 contains 13 residues. The CDR3 nucleotides are TGCGCCAGCAGTGCCCGGGTAGGCCAGCCCCAGCATTTT. Translating it yields CASSARVGQPQHF.

The V call is TRBV4-3, the J call TRBJ2-7; TRBD1 matches at 8 bases. The CDR3 covers 15 residues. In germline, CDR1 is LGHNA, CDR2 YSLEER. V shed 1 base, J shed 5 bases, and the junction held 7 bases outside the gene matches. CDR3 in DNA: TGCGCCAGCAGCCAAGGCGCGACAGGGGTCAACGAGCAGTACTTC. Translated, it gives CASSQGATGVNEQYF.

The rearrangement joins TRBV7-9 to TRBJ2-1; 14 bases are shared with TRBD2. This CDR3 has 17 amino acids. Germline V lookup: CDR1 SEHNR, CDR2 FQNEAQ (reference sequence). The junction had 11 bases not matched to a gene; V was cut back by 4 bases and J by 9 bases. CDR3 sequence reads: CASSSPLGLAGVGEQFF. The CDR3 nucleotides read TGTGCCAGCAGCTCGCCCCTGGGACTAGCGGGGGTGGGTGAGCAGTTCTTC.

The rearrangement uses TRBV29-1 and TRBJ1-2, with D uncertain. CDR3 size: 13 residues. Trimming removed 4 bases from V and 3 bases from J, with 12 bases in between. Germline loops: CDR1 SQVTM, CDR2 ANQGSEA. As DNA, the CDR3 is TGCAGCGTTGCTCGGGGTCGAGACTATGGCTACACCTTC. Translating gives CSVARGRDYGYTF.

The chain recombines TRBV7-2 with TRBJ1-1, with D unresolved. V was cut by 5 bases and J by 1 base, with 8 bases left in between. Germline values: CDR1 SGHTA, CDR2 FQGNSA. The CDR3 has 13 residues. Here the CDR3 reads CASSAQENTEAFF. In DNA, the CDR3 is TGTGCCAGCAGCGCCCAGGAGAACACTGAAGCTTTCTTT.

The chain has TRBV14 and TRBJ1-5, with D hard to call. V was shortened by 5 bases and J by 0 bases, with 5 bases between the two germline ends. Germline CDR1 reads SGHDN; CDR2 reads FVKESK. The CDR3 loop spans 13 amino acids. The DNA of the CDR3 is TGTGCCAGCAGCGCAGATAGCAATCAGCCCCAGCATTTT. Residues: CASSADSNQPQHF.

The chain is built from TRBV3-1 (or the pseudogene TRBV3-2) and TRBJ1-1; D unclear. There are 16 residues in the CDR3. Germline V CDR1 and CDR2: LGHDT, YNNKEL (reference sequence). Trimming removed 2 bases at V and 3 bases at J, with 16 bases between. The CDR3 coding sequence is TGTGCCAGCAGCCAATCGACTCCCAGAGCCTACACTGAAGCTTTCTTT. The encoded protein is CASSQSTPRAYTEAFF.

The rearrangement uses TRBV5-1 and TRBJ1-4, with 9 positions matching TRBD1. V lost 4 bases to trimming and J lost 8 bases; unmatched junction nucleotides: 9. CDR1 and CDR2 (germline): SGHRS, YFSETQ. The CDR3 has 15 residues. CDR3 nucleotides: TGCGCCAGCAGCAGGCAACAGGGGGCGAGGGAAAAACTGTTTTTT. The encoded protein is CASSRQQGAREKLFF.

This sequence joins TRBV5-4 and TRBJ2-7, with TRBD2 matching 8 bases. The CDR3 is made up of 14 amino acids. V gave up 4 bases and J gave up 2 bases; unmatched junction bases: 5. Germline assignment: CDR1 SGHNT and CDR2 YYREEE (reference sequence). The CDR3 region has the DNA TGTGCCAGCAGCCCCGGGAGGGGCACCTACGAGCAGTACTTC. Residues: CASSPGRGTYEQYF.

CDR3 sequence reads: CASSLRKAGDEQFF. The CDR3 nucleotides read TGTGCCAGCAGTCTCCGAAAGGCAGGGGATGAGCAGTTCTTC. The chain combines TRBV27 with TRBJ2-1, with D tentatively TRBD1 (6 bases). CDR3 length: 14 residues. V gave up 5 bases and J gave up 8 bases, with 16 bases separating them. In germline, CDR1 is MNHEY, CDR2 SMNVEV (reference sequence).

The gene calls are TRBV10-1 and TRBJ2-3; D is unclear. The germline CDR1 and CDR2 sequences are WNHNN and SYGVQD (reference sequence). CDR3 size: 13 residues. Trimming took 4 bases from V and 6 from J, leaving 11 bases between them. The CDR3 sequence is CASSGQYLDTQYF. The DNA for the CDR3 is TGCGCCAGCAGTGGGCAGTATTTGGATACGCAGTATTTT.

The chain couples TRBV9 to TRBJ1-4; 9 positions match TRBD1. The junction had 7 bases not matched to a gene; V was cut back by 3 bases and J by 7 bases. Germline V lookup: CDR1 SGDLS, CDR2 YYNGEE. This CDR3 region has 15 residues. This CDR3 reads CASSAWTGAGEKLFF. The CDR3 DNA sequence: TGTGCCAGCAGCGCTTGGACAGGGGCGGGTGAAAAACTGTTTTTT. Combining the CDR3 with reference TRBV9 and TRBJ1-4 gives the whole variable domain DSGVTQTPKHLITATGQRVTLRCSPRSGDLSVYWYQQSLDQGLQFLIQYYNGEERAKGNILERFSAQQFPDLHSELNLSSLELGDSALYFCASSAWTGAGEKLFFGSGTQLSVL.

The gene calls are TRBV27 and TRBJ1-6; possible D gene TRBD1, 5 bases. CDR1 is MNHEY, CDR2 SMNVEV, per germline (reference sequence). There are 17 residues in the CDR3. The ends were cut back, 0 bases at V and 5 bases at J, with 14 bases in the middle. As DNA, the CDR3 is TGTGCCAGCAGTTTATCGGGAGGGGTTAGGGATAATTCACCCCTCCACTTT. Translation gives CASSLSGGVRDNSPLHF.

The chain carries TRBV10-2 and TRBJ1-2; 10 bases fit TRBD1. Per germline, CDR1 WSHSY and CDR2 SAAADI. This CDR3 contains 14 residues. Losses at the gene ends were 6 bases for V and 4 bases for J; bases not matched to a gene: 5. CDR3 coding DNA: TGCGCCAGCAGAGGGACAGGGGAAATCTATGGCTACACCTTC. Its protein is CASRGTGEIYGYTF.

The J gene is TRBJ2-7, the V gene TRBV27; perhaps TRBD1 as D (5 bases). V was cut by 6 bases and J by 1 base, with 16 bases left in between. Germline CDR1 and CDR2: MNHEY and SMNVEV (reference sequence). The CDR3 sequence is 15 residues long. Here the CDR3 DNA reads TGTGCCAGCAGCCTAACAGGAGCATCTTCCTACGAGCAGTACTTC. Residues: CASSLTGASSYEQYF.